The clone carrying this T cell receptor (beta chain) was detected only a few times. Its ends do not fully match the called genes, so a read error is possible. Diagnoses were established using clinical symptoms, serum thyroxine and TRAb, thyroid ultrasound and orbital computed tomography. Fresh peripheral blood, approximately 9.7 ml, was the source of the PBMCs. The data are from a study of T cells in Graves' hyperthyroidism and ophthalmopathy. The CDR3 regions of TCR beta were amplified from RNA transcripts. TCR CDR3 regions were first amplified by RT-PCR with HTBI primers. TCRdb re-derived calls from the multiplex PCR reads in MiXCR, one entry per CDR3 protein. The sample holds about 560,000 distinct CDR3 sequences, over 15% seen once. The sequenced sample was blood. The TCR originated in a woman between 18 and 29 years old with Graves' hyperthyroidism.

This CDR3 reads CASTKTPNAEAFF. CDR3 in DNA: TGTGCCAGCACCAAGACACCGAACGCTGAAGCTTTCTTT. The chain joins TRBV12-3 or TRBV12-4 to TRBJ1-1; no reliable D call. The length of the CDR3 is 13 residues.